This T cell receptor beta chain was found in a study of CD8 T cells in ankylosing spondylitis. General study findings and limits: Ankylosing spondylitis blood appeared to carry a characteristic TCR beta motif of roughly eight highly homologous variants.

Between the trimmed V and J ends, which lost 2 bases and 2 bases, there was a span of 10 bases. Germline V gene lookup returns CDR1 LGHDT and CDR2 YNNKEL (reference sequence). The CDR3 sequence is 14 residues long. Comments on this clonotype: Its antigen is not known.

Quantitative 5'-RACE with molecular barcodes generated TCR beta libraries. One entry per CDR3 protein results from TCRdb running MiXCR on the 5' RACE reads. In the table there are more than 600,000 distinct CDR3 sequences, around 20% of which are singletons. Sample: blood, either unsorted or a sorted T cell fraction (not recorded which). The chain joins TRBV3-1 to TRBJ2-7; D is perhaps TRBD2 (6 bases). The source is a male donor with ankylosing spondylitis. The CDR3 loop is CASSQLGRPYEQYF. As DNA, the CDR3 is TGTGCCAGCAGCCAACTCGGGAGACCCTACGAGCAGTACTTC.